Sequencing of this T cell receptor beta chain was carried out in a study of T cell responses to AZD1222 COVID-19 vaccine. As for the study in general: Some second doses came at about 4 weeks and others at about 12 weeks; these were pooled. Overall study results and limits: Unmutated variant regions reportedly attract nearly half of all spike-specific TCRs. Clonal diversity was possibly underestimated; the donors were predominantly white British and more often female. Compared with day 0, the breadth and depth of the Spike-specific TCR repertoire rose significantly after two doses of AZD1222.

Data came from immunoSEQ multiplex PCR; TCRdb stores just in-frame clones and leaves some out. This sample carries 150,000 to 200,000 clones, 94% of them seen once, and the ten largest clones take about 0.6%. On this clone itself: What it binds is not known.

The CDR3 is 13 amino acids. Germline loops: CDR1 MNHEY, CDR2 SVGAGI. V was clipped by 7 bases and J by 8 bases, with 14 bases between them. The sample was peripheral blood, taken on day 0 of AZD1222 vaccination. This TCR derives from an adult in good health. The chain recombines TRBV6-5 with TRBJ1-4; no firm D call. The DNA of the CDR3 is TGTGCCAGCATCCCCCCGGGGTCCGAAAAACTGTTTTTT. It encodes CASIPPGSEKLFF.